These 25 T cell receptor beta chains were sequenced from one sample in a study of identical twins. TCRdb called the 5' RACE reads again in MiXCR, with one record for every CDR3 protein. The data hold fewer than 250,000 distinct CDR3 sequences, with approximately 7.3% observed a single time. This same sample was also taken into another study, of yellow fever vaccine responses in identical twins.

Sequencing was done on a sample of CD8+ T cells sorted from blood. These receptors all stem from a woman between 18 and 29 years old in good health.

The CDR3 DNA follows: TGTGCCAGCAGCCAAGCGGGAGGCAGCTACAATGAGCAGTTCTTC. It is translated as CASSQAGGSYNEQFF. The V and J genes are TRBV6-4 and TRBJ2-1; TRBD2 aligns across 9 bases. Germline V lookup: CDR1 MRHNA, CDR2 SNTAGT. This CDR3 is built from 15 residues. The trim removed 6 bases at V and 3 bases at J, leaving 6 bases unmatched.

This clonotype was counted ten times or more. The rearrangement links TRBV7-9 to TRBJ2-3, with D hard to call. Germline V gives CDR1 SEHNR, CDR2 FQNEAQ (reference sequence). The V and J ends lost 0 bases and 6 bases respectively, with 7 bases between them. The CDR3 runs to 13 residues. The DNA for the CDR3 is TGTGCCAGCAGCTTAGCACTGGGTGATACGCAGTATTTT. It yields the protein CASSLALGDTQYF.

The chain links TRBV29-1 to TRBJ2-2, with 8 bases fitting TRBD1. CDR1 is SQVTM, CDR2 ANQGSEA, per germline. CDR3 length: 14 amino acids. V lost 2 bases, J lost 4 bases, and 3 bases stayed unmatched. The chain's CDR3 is CSVEQGAGTGELFF. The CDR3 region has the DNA TGCAGCGTTGAACAGGGGGCCGGCACCGGGGAGCTGTTTTTT.

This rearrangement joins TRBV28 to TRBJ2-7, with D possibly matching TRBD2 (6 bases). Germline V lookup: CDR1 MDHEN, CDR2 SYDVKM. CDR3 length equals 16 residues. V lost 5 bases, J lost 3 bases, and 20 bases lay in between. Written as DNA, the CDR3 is TGTGCCAGCAGTCCCCAGAGGGCGGGATATGACTACGAGCAGTACTTC. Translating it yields CASSPQRAGYDYEQYF. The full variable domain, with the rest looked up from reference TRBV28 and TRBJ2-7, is DVKVTQSSRYLVKRTGEKVFLECVQDMDHENMFWYRQDPGLGLRLIYFSYDVKMKEKGDIPEGYSVSREKKERFSLILESASTNQTSMYLCASSPQRAGYDYEQYFGPGTRLTVT.

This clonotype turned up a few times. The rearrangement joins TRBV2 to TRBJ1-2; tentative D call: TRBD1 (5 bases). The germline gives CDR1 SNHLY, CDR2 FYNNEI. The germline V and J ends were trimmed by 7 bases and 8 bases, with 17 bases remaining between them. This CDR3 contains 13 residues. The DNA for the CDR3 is TGTGCCAGCATGGGCAGGGCTACGGGAGGCTACACCTTC. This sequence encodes CASMGRATGGYTF. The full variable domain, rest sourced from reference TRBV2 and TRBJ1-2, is EPEVTQTPSHQVTQMGQEVILRCVPISNHLYFYWYRQILGQKVEFLVSFYNNEISEKSEIFDDQFSVERPDGSNFTLKIRSTKLEDSAMYFCASMGRATGGYTFGSGTRLTVV.

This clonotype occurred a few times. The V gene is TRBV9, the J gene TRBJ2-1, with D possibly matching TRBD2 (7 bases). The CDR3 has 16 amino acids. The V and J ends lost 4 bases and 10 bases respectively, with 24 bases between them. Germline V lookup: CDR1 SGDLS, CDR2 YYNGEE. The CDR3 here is CASSPSWGGAREEQFF. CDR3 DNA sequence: TGTGCCAGCAGCCCCTCTTGGGGGGGGGCGCGGGAGGAGCAGTTCTTC.

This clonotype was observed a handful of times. CDR3 loop: CASSDGRGNTGELFF. The DNA of the CDR3 is TGCGCCAGCAGCGACGGCAGGGGAAACACCGGGGAGCTGTTTTTT. This rearrangement joins TRBV10-2 to TRBJ2-2; a weak D match, TRBD1 (6 bases). Per germline, CDR1 WSHSY and CDR2 SAAADI. Trimming cost V 6 bases and J 2 bases, with 13 bases left between them. CDR3 length: 15 amino acids.

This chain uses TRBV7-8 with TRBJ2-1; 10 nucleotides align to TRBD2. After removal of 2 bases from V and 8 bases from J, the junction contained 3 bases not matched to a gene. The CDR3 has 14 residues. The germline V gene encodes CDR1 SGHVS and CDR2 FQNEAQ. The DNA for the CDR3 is TGTGCCAGCAGCTTAAGCGGGAGGGCCCATGAGCAGTTCTTC. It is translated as CASSLSGRAHEQFF.

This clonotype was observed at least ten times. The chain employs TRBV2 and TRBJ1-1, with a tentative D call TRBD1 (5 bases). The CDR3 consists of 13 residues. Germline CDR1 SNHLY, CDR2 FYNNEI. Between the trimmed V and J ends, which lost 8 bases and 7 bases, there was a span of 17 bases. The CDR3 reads CASSLGDEVEAFF. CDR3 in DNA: TGTGCCAGCTCCCTCGGGGACGAGGTTGAAGCTTTCTTT.

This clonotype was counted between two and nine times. The CDR3 sequence is CSARGAGAPYEQYF. The DNA of the CDR3 is TGCAGTGCTAGAGGGGCGGGAGCCCCCTACGAGCAGTACTTC. The chain links TRBV20-1 to TRBJ2-7; 7 nucleotides agree with TRBD2. The CDR3 sequence is 14 residues long. V dropped 1 base and J dropped 2; count of bases not matched to a gene: 5. Germline CDR1 DFQATT, CDR2 SNEGSKA (reference sequence).

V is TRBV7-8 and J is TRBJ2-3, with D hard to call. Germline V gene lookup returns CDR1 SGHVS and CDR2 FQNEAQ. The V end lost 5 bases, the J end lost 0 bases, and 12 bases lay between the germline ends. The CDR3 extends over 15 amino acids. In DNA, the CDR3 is TGTGCCAGCAGCCCTACCGACACGAGCACAGATACGCAGTATTTT. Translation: CASSPTDTSTDTQYF.

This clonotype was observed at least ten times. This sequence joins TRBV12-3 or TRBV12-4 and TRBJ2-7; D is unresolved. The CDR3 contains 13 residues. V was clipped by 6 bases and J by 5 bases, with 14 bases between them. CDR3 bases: TGTGCCAGCAGGCCGGACGGGTTTCACGAGCAGTACTTC. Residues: CASRPDGFHEQYF.

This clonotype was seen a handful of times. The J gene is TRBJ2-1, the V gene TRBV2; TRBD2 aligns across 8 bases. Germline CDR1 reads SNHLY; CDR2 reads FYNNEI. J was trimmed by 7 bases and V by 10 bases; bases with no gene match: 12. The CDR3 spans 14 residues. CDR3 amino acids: CATSGGLLENEQFF. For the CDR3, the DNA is TGTGCCACCTCGGGAGGGCTTCTTGAAAATGAGCAGTTCTTC.

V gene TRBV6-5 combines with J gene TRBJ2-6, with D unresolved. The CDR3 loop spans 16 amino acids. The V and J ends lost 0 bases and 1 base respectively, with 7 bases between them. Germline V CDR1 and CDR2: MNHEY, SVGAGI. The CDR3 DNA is TGTGCCAGCAGTTACTCGAGTAGGTCTGGGGCCAACGTCCTGACTTTC. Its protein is CASSYSSRSGANVLTF.

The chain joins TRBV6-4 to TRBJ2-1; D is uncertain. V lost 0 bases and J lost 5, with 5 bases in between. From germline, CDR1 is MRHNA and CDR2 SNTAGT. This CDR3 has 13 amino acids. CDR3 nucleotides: TGTGCCAGCAGTGACTCGGAAAACAATGAGCAGTTCTTC. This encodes CASSDSENNEQFF.

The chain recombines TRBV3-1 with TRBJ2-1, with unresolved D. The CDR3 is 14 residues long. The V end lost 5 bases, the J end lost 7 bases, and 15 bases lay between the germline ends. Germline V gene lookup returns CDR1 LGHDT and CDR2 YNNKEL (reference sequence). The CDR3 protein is CASSTPKGVNEQFF. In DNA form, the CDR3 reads TGTGCCAGCAGCACTCCAAAGGGTGTGAATGAGCAGTTCTTC.

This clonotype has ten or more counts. The CDR3 loop is CASSRRGGGDNEQFF. The CDR3 region has the DNA TGTGCCAGCTCAAGGAGAGGGGGGGGTGACAATGAGCAGTTCTTC. The chain recombines TRBV3-1 with TRBJ2-1, with D perhaps TRBD2 (7 bases). The V and J ends lost 8 bases and 5 bases respectively, with 19 bases between them. The CDR3 loop spans 15 amino acids. The germline CDR1 and CDR2 sequences are LGHDT and YNNKEL (reference sequence).

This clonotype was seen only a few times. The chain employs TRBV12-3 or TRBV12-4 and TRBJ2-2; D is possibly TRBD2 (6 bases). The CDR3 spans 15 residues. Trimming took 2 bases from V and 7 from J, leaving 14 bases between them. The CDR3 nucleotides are TGTGCCAGCAGTTTATCCTTGCGGGACCGCGGGGAGCTGTTTTTT. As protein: CASSLSLRDRGELFF.

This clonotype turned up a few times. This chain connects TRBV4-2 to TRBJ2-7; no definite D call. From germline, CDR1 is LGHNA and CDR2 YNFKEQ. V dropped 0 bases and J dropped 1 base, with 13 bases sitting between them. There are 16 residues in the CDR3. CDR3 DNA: TGTGCCAGCAGCCAAGATTTCAACGATCCATCCTACGAGCAGTACTTC. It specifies CASSQDFNDPSYEQYF.

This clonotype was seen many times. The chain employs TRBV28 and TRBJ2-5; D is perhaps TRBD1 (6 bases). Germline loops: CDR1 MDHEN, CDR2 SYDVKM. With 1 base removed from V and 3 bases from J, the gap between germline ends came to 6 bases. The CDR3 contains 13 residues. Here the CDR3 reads CASSLYREETQYF. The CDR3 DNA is TGTGCCAGCAGTTTATACAGGGAAGAGACCCAGTACTTC.

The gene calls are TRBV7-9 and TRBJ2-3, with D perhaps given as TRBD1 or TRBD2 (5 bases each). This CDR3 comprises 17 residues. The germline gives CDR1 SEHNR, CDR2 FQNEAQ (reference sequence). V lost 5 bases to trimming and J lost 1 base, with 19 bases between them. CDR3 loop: CASSTKGNRDRTDTQYF. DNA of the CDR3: TGTGCCAGCAGCACCAAGGGGAACCGGGACCGCACAGATACGCAGTATTTT.

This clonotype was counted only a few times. The DNA of the CDR3 is TGTGCCAGCAGCGGGACACCCGCTTTCTTT. Its translation: CASSGTPAFF. The chain recombines TRBV28 with TRBJ1-1; TRBD1 is a possible D gene (6 bases). CDR3 size: 10 residues. Trimming left V 6 bases short and J 11 bases short, with 10 bases between. Per germline, CDR1 MDHEN and CDR2 SYDVKM.

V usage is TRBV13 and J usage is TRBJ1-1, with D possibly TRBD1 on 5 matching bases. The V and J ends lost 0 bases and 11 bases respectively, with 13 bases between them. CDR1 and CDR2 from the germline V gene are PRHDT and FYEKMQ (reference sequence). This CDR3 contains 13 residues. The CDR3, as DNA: TGTGCCAGCAGCTTAGGGCAGGGAGCGGATGCTTTCTTT. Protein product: CASSLGQGADAFF. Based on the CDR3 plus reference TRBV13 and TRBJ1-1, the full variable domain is AAGVIQSPRHLIKEKRETATLKCYPIPRHDTVYWYQQGPGQDPQFLISFYEKMQSDKGSIPDRFSAQQFSDYHSELNMSSLELGDSALYFCASSLGQGADAFFGQGTRLTVV.

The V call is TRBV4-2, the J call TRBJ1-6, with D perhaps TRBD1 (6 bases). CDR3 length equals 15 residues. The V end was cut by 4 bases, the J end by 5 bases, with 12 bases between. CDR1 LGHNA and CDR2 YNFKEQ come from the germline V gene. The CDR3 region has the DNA TGTGCCAGCAGCCCCCGGGACACTAATAATTCACCCCTCCACTTT. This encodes CASSPRDTNNSPLHF.

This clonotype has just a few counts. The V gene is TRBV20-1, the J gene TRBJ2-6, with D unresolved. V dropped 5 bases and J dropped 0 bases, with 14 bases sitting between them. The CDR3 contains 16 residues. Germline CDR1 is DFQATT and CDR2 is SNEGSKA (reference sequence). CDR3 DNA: TGCAGTGCTTCAGGTTATGAAAACTCTGGGGCCAACGTCCTGACTTTC. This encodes CSASGYENSGANVLTF.